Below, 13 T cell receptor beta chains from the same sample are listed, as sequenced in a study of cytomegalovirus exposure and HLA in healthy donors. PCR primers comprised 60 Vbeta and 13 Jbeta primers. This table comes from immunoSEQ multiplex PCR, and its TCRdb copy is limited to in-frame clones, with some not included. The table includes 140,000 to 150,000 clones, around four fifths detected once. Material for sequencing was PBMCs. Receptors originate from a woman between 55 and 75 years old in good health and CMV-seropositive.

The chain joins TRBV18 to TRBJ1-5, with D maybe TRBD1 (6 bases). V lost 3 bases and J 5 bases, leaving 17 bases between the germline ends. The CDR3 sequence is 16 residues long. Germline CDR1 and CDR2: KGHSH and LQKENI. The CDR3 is CASSPGPRGGHQPQHF. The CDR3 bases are TGTGCCAGCTCACCCGGGCCTAGGGGGGGACATCAGCCCCAGCATTTT.

The CDR3 is CASSEAWANVLTF. The CDR3 DNA is TGTGCCAGCTCAGAGGCGTGGGCCAACGTCCTGACTTTC. V is TRBV18 and J is TRBJ2-6; D gene uncertain. Trimming cost V 5 bases and J 5 bases, with 7 bases left between them. This CDR3 contains 13 residues. The germline CDR1 and CDR2 sequences are KGHSH and LQKENI.

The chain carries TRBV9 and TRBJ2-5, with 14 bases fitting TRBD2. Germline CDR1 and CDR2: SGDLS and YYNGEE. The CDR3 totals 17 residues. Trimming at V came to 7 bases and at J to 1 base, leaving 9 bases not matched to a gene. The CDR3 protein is CASSGGGLAGAQETQYF. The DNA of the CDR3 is TGTGCCAGCTCGGGGGGGGGACTAGCGGGAGCCCAAGAGACCCAGTACTTC.

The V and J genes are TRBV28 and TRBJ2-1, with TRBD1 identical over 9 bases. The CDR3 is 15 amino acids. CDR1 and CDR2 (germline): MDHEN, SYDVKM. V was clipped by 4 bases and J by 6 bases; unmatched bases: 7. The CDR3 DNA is TGTGCCAGCAGTTCCCGGGACAGGGATTTCAATGAGCAGTTCTTC. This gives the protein CASSSRDRDFNEQFF.

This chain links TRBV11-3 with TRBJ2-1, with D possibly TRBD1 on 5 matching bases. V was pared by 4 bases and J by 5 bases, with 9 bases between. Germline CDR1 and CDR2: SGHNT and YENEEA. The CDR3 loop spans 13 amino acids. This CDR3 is CASSSDTNNEQFF. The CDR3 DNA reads TGTGCCAGCAGCTCGGACACAAACAATGAGCAGTTCTTC.

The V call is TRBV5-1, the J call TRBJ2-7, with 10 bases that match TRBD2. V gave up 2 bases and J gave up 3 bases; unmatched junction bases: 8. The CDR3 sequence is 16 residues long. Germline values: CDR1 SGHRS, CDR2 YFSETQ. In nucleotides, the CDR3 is TGCGCCAGCAGCTTACGTCTGACTAGCGGGTTCTACGAGCAGTACTTC. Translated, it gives CASSLRLTSGFYEQYF.

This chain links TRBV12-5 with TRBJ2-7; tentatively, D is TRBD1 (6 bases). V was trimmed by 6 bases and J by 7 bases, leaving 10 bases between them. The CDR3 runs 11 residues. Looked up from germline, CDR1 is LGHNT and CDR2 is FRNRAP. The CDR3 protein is CASGHREEQYF. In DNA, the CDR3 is TGTGCTAGTGGCCACAGGGAGGAGCAGTACTTC.

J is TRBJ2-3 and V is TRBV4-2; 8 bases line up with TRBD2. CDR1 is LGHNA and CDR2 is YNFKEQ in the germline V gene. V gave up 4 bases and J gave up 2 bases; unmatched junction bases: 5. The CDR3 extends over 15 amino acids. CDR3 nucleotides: TGTGCCAGCAGCCCCTTAGCGGGAAACACAGATACGCAGTATTTT. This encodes CASSPLAGNTDTQYF.

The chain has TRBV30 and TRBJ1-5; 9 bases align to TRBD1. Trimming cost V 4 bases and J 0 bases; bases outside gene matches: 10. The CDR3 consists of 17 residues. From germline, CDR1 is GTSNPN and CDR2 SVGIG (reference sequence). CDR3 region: CAWNARTGEYSNQPQHF. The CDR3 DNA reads TGTGCCTGGAATGCGAGGACAGGGGAGTATAGCAATCAGCCCCAGCATTTT.

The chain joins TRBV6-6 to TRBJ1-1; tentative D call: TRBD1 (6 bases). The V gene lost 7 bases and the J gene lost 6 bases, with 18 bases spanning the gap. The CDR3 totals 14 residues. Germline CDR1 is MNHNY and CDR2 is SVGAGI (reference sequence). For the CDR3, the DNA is TGTGCCAGCAAAGATTACAGGGAATTTCCTGAAGCTTTCTTT. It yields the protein CASKDYREFPEAFF.

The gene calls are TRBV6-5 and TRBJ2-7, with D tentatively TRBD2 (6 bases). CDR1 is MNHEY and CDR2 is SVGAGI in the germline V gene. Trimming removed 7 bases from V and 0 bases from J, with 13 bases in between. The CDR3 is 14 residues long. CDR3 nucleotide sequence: TGTGCCAGCACCTCGGGCGGGAACTCCTACGAGCAGTACTTC. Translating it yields CASTSGGNSYEQYF.

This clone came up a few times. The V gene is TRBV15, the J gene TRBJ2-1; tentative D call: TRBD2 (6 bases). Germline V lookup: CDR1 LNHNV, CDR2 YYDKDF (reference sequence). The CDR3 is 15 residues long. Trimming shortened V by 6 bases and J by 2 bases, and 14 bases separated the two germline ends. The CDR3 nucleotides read TGTGCCACCAGAGGAGGGAGGCCTACCTACAATGAGCAGTTCTTC. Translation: CATRGGRPTYNEQFF.

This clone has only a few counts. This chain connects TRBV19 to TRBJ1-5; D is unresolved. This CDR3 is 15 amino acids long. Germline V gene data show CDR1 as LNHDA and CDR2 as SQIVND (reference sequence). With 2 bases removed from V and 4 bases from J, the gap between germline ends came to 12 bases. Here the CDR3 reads CASSIQALSNQPQHF. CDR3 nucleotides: TGTGCCAGTAGTATACAAGCCTTATCGAATCAGCCCCAGCATTTT.